The following is a T cell receptor (beta chain) sequence with its context. The primer mix had 52 TRBV and 13 TRBJ primers. Sequenced by immunoSEQ multiplex PCR; TCRdb stores in-frame clones only, minus some. The sample shows 20,000 to 25,000 clones, 80% to 95% of them seen only once. Germline lookup yields CDR1 MDHEN and CDR2 SYDVKM. V was clipped by 6 bases and J by 3 bases, with 9 bases between them. The CDR3 totals 12 residues. This record comes from a study of regulatory T cells. At testing, patients were 2 to 39 years old, with reduced naive and increased memory T-cell proportions. The chain employs TRBV28 and TRBJ2-7; a weak D match, TRBD2 (6 bases). The sequenced sample was CD8+ T cells sorted from blood. The clonotype originates from a child aged 2-15 years with CD3G deficiency. CDR3 sequence reads: CASSDGSYEQYF. The CDR3 DNA reads as TGTGCCAGCAGCGACGGGAGCTACGAGCAGTACTTC.